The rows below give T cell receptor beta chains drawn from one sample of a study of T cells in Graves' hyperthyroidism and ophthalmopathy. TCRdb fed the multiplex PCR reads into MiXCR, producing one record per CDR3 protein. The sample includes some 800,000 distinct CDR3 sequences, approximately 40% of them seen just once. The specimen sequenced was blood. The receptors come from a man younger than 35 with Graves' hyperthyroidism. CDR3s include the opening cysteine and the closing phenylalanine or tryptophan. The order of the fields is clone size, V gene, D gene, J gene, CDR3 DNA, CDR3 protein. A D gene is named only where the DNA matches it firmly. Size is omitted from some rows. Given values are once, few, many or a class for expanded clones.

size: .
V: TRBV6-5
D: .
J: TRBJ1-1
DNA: TGTGCCAGCAGCCACGAAACACAGGAGAACACTGAAGCTTTCTTT
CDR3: CASSHETQENTEAFF

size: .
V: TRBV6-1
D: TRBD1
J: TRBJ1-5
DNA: TGTGCCAGCGGAGGAGAGGGGGCATATGGCAATCAGCCCCAGCATTTT
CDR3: CASGGEGAYGNQPQHF

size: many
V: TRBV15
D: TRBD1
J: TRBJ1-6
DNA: TGTGCCACCAGCAGCCTTACCGGGACAGCATATAATTCACCCCTCCACTTT
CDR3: CATSSLTGTAYNSPLHF

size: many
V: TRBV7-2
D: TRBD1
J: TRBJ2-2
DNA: TGTGCCAGCAGCTTAGTCGGGCCAGGGGGTAGGGAGCTGTTTTTT
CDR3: CASSLVGPGGRELFF

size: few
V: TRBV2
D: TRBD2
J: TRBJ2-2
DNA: TGTGCCAGCAGTAAGGGGCTAGCGGGAACCGGGGAGCTGTTTTTT
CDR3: CASSKGLAGTGELFF

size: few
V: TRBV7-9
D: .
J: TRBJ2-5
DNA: TGTGCCAGCAGATATGGACAGTTAGAAGAGACCCAGTACTTC
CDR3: CASRYGQLEETQYF

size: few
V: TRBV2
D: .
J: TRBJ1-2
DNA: TGTGCCAGCAGTCCACCAGGAGTCTATGGCTACACCTTC
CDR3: CASSPPGVYGYTF

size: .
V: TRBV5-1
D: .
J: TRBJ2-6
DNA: TGCGCCAGCAGTGTTTTCAGCGGTCTGACTTTC
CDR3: CASSVFSGLTF

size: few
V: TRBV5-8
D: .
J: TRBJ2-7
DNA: TGTGCCAGCAGCTTAGCCGGGACGCGATCCTACGAGCAGTACTTC
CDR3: CASSLAGTRSYEQYF

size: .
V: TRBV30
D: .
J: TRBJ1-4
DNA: TGTGCCTGGAGTCGGGGGCTTTCAACTAATGAAAAACTGTTTTTT
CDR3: CAWSRGLSTNEKLFF

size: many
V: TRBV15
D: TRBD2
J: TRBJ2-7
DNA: TGTGCCACCTCTCAGAGCGGGAGTAGCTACGAGCAGTACTTC
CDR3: CATSQSGSSYEQYF

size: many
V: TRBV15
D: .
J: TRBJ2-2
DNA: TGTGCCACTTATTCCATCGGGGAGCTGTTTTTT
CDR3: CATYSIGELFF

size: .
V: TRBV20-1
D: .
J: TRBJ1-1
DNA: TGCAGTGCTCAGGACGGAAGTAAGAACACTGAAGCTTTCTTT
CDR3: CSAQDGSKNTEAFF

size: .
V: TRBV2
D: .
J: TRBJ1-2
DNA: TGTGCCAGCAGTGAGGGACTAGCGGGGGACTACACCTTC
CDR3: CASSEGLAGDYTF

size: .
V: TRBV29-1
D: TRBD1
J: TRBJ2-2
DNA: TGCAGCGTTGAGGGGGGACAGGGGTACACCGGGGAGCTGTTTTTT
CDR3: CSVEGGQGYTGELFF

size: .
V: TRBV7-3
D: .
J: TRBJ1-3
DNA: TGTGCCAGCAGCCCAAGTCCGGGCCTCTCTGGAAACACCGTATATTTT
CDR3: CASSPSPGLSGNTVYF

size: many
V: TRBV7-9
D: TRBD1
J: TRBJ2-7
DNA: TGTGCCAGCAGCCCAAGGGACAGGGTTCCCTACGAGCAGTACTTC
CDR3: CASSPRDRVPYEQYF

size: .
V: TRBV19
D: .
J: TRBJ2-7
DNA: TGTGCCACCGGTCCATGGGGGACCTACGAGCAGTACTTC
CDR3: CATGPWGTYEQYF

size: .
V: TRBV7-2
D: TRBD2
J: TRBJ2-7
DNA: TGTGCCAGCAGCTTGGGCGGGAGGGCCCACTTC
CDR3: CASSLGGRAHF

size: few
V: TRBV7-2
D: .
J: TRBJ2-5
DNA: TGTGCCAGCAGCTCCCGAGGCCCCCCTAAAGAGACCCAGTACTTC
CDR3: CASSSRGPPKETQYF

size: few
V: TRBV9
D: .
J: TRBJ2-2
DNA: TGTGCCAGCAGCGTAGAGGGAGAGCCGACGAACACCGGGGAGCTGTTTTTT
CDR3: CASSVEGEPTNTGELFF

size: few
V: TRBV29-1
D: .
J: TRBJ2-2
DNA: TGCAGCGTTGAGGGTCAAAACACCGGGGAGCTGTTTTTT
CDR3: CSVEGQNTGELFF

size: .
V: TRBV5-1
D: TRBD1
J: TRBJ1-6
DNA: TGCGCCAGCAGCTTGGGAGTCAGGGGGCTGTCACCCCTCCACTTT
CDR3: CASSLGVRGLSPLHF

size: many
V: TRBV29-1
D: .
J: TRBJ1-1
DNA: TGCAGCGTCCCCGACAGCATGAACACTGAAGCTTTCTTT
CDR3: CSVPDSMNTEAFF

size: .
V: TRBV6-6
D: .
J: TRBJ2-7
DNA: TGTGCCACCAGGACATTTATAGAGCAGTACTTC
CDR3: CATRTFIEQYF

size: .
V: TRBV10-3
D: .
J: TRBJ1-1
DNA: TGTGCCATCAGGGGGCAGGGCACTGAAGCTTTCTTT
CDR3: CAIRGQGTEAFF

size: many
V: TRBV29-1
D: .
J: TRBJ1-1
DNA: TGCAGCGTTGGAGGGCAGGGCGGCACTGAAGCTTTCTTT
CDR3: CSVGGQGGTEAFF

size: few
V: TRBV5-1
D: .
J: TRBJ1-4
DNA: TGCGCCAGCAGCTTGGACGCGAGACAACTGTTTTTT
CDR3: CASSLDARQLFF

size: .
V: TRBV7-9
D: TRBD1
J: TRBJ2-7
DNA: TGTGCCAGCAGCGATGGACAGGGGCCGGGCTACGAGCAGTACTTC
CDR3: CASSDGQGPGYEQYF

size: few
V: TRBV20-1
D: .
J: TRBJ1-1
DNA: TGCAGTGCTAGGCAGGCGGAGAATGAAGCTTTCTTT
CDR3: CSARQAENEAFF

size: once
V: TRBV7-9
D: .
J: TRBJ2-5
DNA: TGTGCCAGCAGCCAGGGACTGCTCCAAGAGACCCAGTACTTC
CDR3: CASSQGLLQETQYF

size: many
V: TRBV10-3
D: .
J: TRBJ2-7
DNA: TGTGCCATCAGTGGCGGGCCCGGGACTGAATCCTACGAGCAGTACTTC
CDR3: CAISGGPGTESYEQYF

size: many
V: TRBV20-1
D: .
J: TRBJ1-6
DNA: TGCAGTGCTAGAGCAACGGCCGTTAATTCACCCCTCCACTTT
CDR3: CSARATAVNSPLHF

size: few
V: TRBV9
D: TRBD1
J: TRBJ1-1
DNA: TGTGCCAGCAGCGGACCGGGACAGCCTGAAGCTTTCTTT
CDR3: CASSGPGQPEAFF

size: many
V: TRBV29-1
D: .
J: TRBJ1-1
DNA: TGCAGCGTTGAAGATGGGGGGAAAGCTTTCTTT
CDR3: CSVEDGGKAFF

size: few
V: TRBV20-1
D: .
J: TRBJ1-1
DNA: TGCAGTGCCCCGCAAAAGGGAAACACTGAAGCTTTCTTT
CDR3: CSAPQKGNTEAFF

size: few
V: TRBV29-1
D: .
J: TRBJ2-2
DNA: TGCAGCGTTGAAGATCAGAGACAGAACACCGGGGAGCTGTTTTTT
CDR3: CSVEDQRQNTGELFF

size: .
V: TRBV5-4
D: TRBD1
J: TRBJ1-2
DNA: TGTGCCAGCAGCCCAGGGGGCACTAACTATGGCTACACCTTC
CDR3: CASSPGGTNYGYTF

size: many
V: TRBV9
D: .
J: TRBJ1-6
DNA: TGTGCCAGCAGCGTATCTCGGGACAACAATTCACCCCTCCACTTT
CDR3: CASSVSRDNNSPLHF

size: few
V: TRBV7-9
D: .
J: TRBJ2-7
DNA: TGTGCCAGCAGCTTTAATCGGGACAACTTCACCTTCAAGTACTTC
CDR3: CASSFNRDNFTFKYF

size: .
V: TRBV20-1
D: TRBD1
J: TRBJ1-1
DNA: TGCAGTGCTAGAGATATGGGACAGGGCTGGAATGAAGCTTTCTTT
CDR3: CSARDMGQGWNEAFF

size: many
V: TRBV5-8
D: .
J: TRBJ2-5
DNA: TGTGCCAGCAGCTGGTCCGGGGTAGGCCAAGAGACCCAGTACTTC
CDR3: CASSWSGVGQETQYF

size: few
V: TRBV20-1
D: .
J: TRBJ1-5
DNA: TGCAGTGCTAGAGATACCCGGAAGGTTAGCAATCAGCCCCAGCATTTT
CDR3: CSARDTRKVSNQPQHF

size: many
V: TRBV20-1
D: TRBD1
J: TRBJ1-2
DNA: TGCAGTGCAGGGGGCTTGGTCTATGGCTACACCTTC
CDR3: CSAGGLVYGYTF

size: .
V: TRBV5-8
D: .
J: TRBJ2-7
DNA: TGTGCCAGCAATAGGAACAGGGAGAACGAGCAGTACTTC
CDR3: CASNRNRENEQYF

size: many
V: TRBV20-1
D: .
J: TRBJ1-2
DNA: TGCAGTAGCCTCGGTGGAAGGACCTTC
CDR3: CSSLGGRTF

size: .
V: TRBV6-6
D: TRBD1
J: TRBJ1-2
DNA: TGTGCCAGCAGTCCCTCCGGGACAGGAGCGATTGGCTACACCTTC
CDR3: CASSPSGTGAIGYTF

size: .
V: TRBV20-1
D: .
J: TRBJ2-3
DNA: TGCAGTGTCCCCACCACAGATACGCAGTATTTT
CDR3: CSVPTTDTQYF

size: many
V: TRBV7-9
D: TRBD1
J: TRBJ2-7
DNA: TGTGCCAGCAGCTTAACAGGGGCCTACGAGCAGTACTTC
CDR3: CASSLTGAYEQYF

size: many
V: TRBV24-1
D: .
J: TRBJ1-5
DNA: TGTGCCACCAGTGATTCAACTTCTGGACGGCTCAATCAGCCCCAGCATTTT
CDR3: CATSDSTSGRLNQPQHF

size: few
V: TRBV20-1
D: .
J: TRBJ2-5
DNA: TGCAGTGCTAGAGCAGCAGCGGGCCACCAAGAGACCCAGTACTTC
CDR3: CSARAAAGHQETQYF

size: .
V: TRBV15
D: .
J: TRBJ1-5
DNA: TGTGCCACCAGCAGCCCGCCGGGCCCCCAGCCCCAGCATTTT
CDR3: CATSSPPGPQPQHF

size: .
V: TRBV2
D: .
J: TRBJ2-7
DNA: TGTGCCAGCAGCCTTGACGGGGTTCCCTACGAGCAGTACTTC
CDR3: CASSLDGVPYEQYF

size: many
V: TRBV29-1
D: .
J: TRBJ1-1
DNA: TGCAGCGTTGAAGGGGCGGAGATACTGAACACTGAAGCTTTCTTT
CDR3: CSVEGAEILNTEAFF

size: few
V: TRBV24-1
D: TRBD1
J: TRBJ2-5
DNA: TGTGCCACCAGTGATTCCGGACAGGGCGCGGTGGAGACCCAGTACTTC
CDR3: CATSDSGQGAVETQYF